This T cell receptor (beta chain) appears in the sequencing data of a study of T-cell memory formation after mild COVID-19. Overall study context: TCR clusters were mostly donor specific. Broader study findings: Pre-infection memory already had some responding clones, implying cross-reactive memory joined. CD4+ contracting clones lay mainly in CM and EM, CD8+ ones in EMRA.

This CDR3 is 17 amino acids long. V lost 2 bases and J lost 5; bases outside the gene matches: 10. Germline CDR1 MNHEY, CDR2 SMNVEV (reference sequence). Note on this clonotype: No antigen is known for it.

A 5'RACE reaction primed in the constant segment made cDNA libraries of TCR alpha and TCR beta, and these carried sample barcodes and UMIs. TCRdb itself ran the 5' RACE reads through MiXCR, one entry per CDR3 protein. The sample has about 350,000 distinct CDR3 sequences; around 27% are singletons. The sample taken for sequencing was PBMCs or a T cell subset sorted from them (not recorded which). The TCR sequence derives from an adult woman who had mild COVID-19 (a few samples of this study predate the infection). Cell type and time point are not known. This rearrangement joins TRBV27 to TRBJ2-3, with 10 bases lining up with TRBD2. The CDR3 is CASSLGLLAGGGDTQYF. The CDR3 DNA follows: TGTGCCAGCAGTTTAGGCCTATTAGCGGGAGGTGGAGATACGCAGTATTTT.